The T cell receptor (beta chain) described here comes from a study of blood T cell repertoires in COVID-19. Study summary: Collection of acute and convalescent COVID-19 samples took place in the United States, Italy and Spain. PBMCs, B-cell-depleted T cells, or T cells were the source of the cDNA or gDNA that made up the material.

This clone was counted between two and nine times. Germline loops: CDR1 SGHVS, CDR2 FNYEAQ. V gave up 1 base and J gave up 5 bases, with 17 bases separating them. The CDR3 totals 16 residues. In the authors' methods: For nucleated cells, counts were estimated from reference gene primer amplification. TCRdb's copy holds only in-frame clones and misses some; the assay was immunoSEQ multiplex PCR. V and J calls and clone size come straight from that table; D and trimming were deduced from the DNA. The table has tens of thousands of clones, around 90% seen once. The TCR originated in a woman in her 70s with active COVID-19. Specimen: peripheral blood. The chain combines TRBV7-6 with TRBJ1-1; D is perhaps TRBD1 (5 bases). This CDR3 reads CASSLGEGTWATEAFF. Here the CDR3 DNA reads TGTGCCAGCAGCTTAGGGGAGGGGACTTGGGCGACTGAAGCTTTCTTT.